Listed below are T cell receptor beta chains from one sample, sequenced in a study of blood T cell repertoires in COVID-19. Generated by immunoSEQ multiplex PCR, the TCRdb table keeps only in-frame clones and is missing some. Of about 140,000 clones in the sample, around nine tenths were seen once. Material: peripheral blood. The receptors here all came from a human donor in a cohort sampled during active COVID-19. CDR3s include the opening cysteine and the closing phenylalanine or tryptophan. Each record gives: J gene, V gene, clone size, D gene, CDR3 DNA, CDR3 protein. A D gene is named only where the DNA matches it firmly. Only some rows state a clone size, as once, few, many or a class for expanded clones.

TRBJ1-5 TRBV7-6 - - TGTGCCAGCAGCTTAGGGTTGCCCGGAGGGGATCAGCCCCAGCATTTT CASSLGLPGGDQPQHF
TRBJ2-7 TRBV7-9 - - TGTGCCAGCAGCTTAGACCAGACCTACGAGCAGTACTTC CASSLDQTYEQYF
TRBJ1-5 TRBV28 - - TGTGCCAGCAGTCCCAGAAATCAGCCCCAGCATTTT CASSPRNQPQHF
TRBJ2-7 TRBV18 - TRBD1 TGTGCCAGCTCATCAACTCGACAGGGTTACGCCGAGCAGTACTTC CASSSTRQGYAEQYF
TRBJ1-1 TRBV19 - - TGTGCCAGTAGTATCGGGGCGATGGGGACTACAACTGAAGCTTTCTTT CASSIGAMGTTTEAFF
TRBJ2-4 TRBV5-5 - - TGTGCCAGCAGCAGGCCCCCGGGACAAGGAGAGCAGTTTCAGTACTTC CASSRPPGQGEQFQYF
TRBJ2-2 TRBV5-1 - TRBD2 TGCGCCAGCAGCTTGCTTGGACTAGCGGGTCCCGGGGAGCTGTTTTTT CASSLLGLAGPGELFF
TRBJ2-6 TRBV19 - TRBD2 TGTGCCAGTAGTTCAAGGGAGGGTCCCGGATCCGGGGCCAACGTCCTGACTTTC CASSSREGPGSGANVLTF
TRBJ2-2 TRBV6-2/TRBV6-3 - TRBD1 TGTGCCAGCAGTTACTCGACAGGGGACACCGGGGAGCTGTTTTTT CASSYSTGDTGELFF
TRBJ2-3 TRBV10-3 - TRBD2 TGTGCCACCTTAAAGAGCCAGACTAGCGGATCCACAGATACGCAGTATTTT CATLKSQTSGSTDTQYF
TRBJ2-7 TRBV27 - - TGTGCCAGCAGTCCCTACAGCATCAACGGCGAGCAGTACTTC CASSPYSINGEQYF
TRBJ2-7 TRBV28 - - TGTGCCAGCAGTCTGACAATTACGTCCTCCTACGAGCAGTACTTC CASSLTITSSYEQYF
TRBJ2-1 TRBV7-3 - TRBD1 TGTGCCAGCAGCTTACCCCGGACAGGGGGATACAATGAGCAGTTCTTC CASSLPRTGGYNEQFF
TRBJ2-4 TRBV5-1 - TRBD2 TGCGCCAGCAGCTTAGGGACTAGCGGGAGAGGGAACATTCAGTACTTC CASSLGTSGRGNIQYF
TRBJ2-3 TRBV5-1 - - TGCGCCAGCAGCTCAGGACTAACTAGCACAGATACGCAGTATTTT CASSSGLTSTDTQYF
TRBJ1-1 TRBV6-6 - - TGTGCCAGCAGCCGACCGCGAGAAGCTTTCTTT CASSRPREAFF
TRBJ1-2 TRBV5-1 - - TGCGCCAGCAGAGAAGACGGGTGGGTCTACACCTTC CASREDGWVYTF
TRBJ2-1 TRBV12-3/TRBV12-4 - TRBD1 TGTGCCAGCAGGTTAACAGGGGGAACTGAGCAGTTCTTC CASRLTGGTEQFF
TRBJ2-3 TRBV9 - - TGTGCCAGCAGCGTAGCGGGCACAGATACGCAGTATTTT CASSVAGTDTQYF
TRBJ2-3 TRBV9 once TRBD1 TGTGCCAGCAGCAAAATGACAGGGGGAAAAGTAGATACGCAGTATTTT CASSKMTGGKVDTQYF
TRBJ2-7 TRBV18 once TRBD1 TGTGCCAGCTCACCTCCGCGTAGGACAGGTCAGGACGAGCAGTACTTC CASSPPRRTGQDEQYF
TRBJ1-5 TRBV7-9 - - TGTGCCAGCAGCTTAGGAAGAAGGAACGGGAATAATCAGCCCCAGCATTTT CASSLGRRNGNNQPQHF
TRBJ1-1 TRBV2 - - TGTGCCGTCGAAACGGGGAACACTGAAGCTTTCTTT CAVETGNTEAFF
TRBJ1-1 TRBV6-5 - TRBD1 TGTGCCAGCAGACAGGGGGCGGGGAACACTGAAGCTTTCTTT CASRQGAGNTEAFF
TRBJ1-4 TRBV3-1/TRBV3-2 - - TGTGCCAGCAGCCAAGGAGGACGGGTACAGGGAACTGAAAAACTGTTTTTT CASSQGGRVQGTEKLFF
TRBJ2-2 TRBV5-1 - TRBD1 TGCGCCAGCAGCTCGTCCCGGGACAGGGATCGGGAGCTGTTTTTT CASSSSRDRDRELFF
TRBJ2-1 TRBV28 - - TGTGCCAGCCATGGGGCTTATGGGGTACGCAATGAGCAGTTCTTC CASHGAYGVRNEQFF
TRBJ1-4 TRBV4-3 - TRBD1 TGCGCCAGCAGCCGGGTGACAGGGGTGGTGGAAAAACTGTTTTTT CASSRVTGVVEKLFF
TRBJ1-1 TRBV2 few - TGTGCCAGCAGACCCAGGGGAGACACTGAAGCTTTCTTT CASRPRGDTEAFF
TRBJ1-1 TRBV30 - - TGTGCCTGGAGTTTAGAGAACACTGAAGCTTTCTTT CAWSLENTEAFF
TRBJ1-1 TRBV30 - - TGTGCCTGGAGGGGGAGGAACACTGAAGCTTTCTTT CAWRGRNTEAFF
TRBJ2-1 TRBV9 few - TGTGCCAGCAGCGCCCCCGTTAACAATGAGCAGTTCTTC CASSAPVNNEQFF
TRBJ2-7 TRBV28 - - TGTGCCAGCAGTTTAAGGGCAGGGTACGAGCAGTACTTC CASSLRAGYEQYF
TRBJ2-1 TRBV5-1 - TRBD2 TGCGCCAGCAGTCGTACCCCGGGACTAGCGGGAGAAGGATCCTACAATGAGCAGTTCTTC CASSRTPGLAGEGSYNEQFF
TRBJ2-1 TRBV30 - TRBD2 TGTGCCTGGAGTAGGGGAGGGACCGTTAGGGCCTACAATGAGCAGTTCTTC CAWSRGGTVRAYNEQFF
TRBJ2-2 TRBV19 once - TGTGCCAGTAGTATAGAGGCGGGGCTAGCCGGGGAGCTGTTTTTT CASSIEAGLAGELFF
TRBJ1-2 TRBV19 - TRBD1 TGTGCCACCAGACAGGGGACCAACTATGGCTACACCTTC CATRQGTNYGYTF
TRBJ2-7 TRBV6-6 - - TGTGCCAGCAGCCAACTCGAGGTCCACGAGCAGTACTTC CASSQLEVHEQYF
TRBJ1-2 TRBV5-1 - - TGCGCCAGCAGCCTGGAGAAGGCCGGCGGGGGCTACACCTTC CASSLEKAGGGYTF
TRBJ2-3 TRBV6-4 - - TGTGCCAGCAGTGACTCGTTCTCAGATACGCAGTATTTT CASSDSFSDTQYF
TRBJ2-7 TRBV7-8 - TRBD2 TGTGCCAGCAGCTTACGGGCTAGCGGGCAGACCTCCTACGAGCAGTACTTC CASSLRASGQTSYEQYF
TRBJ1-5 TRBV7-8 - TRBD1 TGTGCCAGCAGCGCGGGACAGACTAATCAGCCCCAGCATTTT CASSAGQTNQPQHF
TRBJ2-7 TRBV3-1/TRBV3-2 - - TGTGCCAGCAGCCAAGATGTCACAGGGCTTAGCTACGAGCAGTACTTC CASSQDVTGLSYEQYF
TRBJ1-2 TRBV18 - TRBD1 TGTGCCAGCTCACCACGGACAGGGGAAAGCTATGGCTACACCTTC CASSPRTGESYGYTF
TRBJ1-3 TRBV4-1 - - TGCGCCAGCAGCCAAGATCAGGGTCTCAGCTCTGGAAACACCATATATTTT CASSQDQGLSSGNTIYF
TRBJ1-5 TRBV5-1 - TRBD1 TGCGCCAGCAGTCCAACCGGGACAGGGGGTAATCAGCCCCAGCATTTT CASSPTGTGGNQPQHF
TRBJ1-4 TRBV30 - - TGTGCCTGGAGTATTAGGGGGAGTGTAAAACTGTTTTTT CAWSIRGSVKLFF
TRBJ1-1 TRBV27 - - TGTGCCAGCAGTGGGGGGGGGAGGTTCACTGAAGCTTTCTTT CASSGGGRFTEAFF
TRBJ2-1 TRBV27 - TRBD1 TGTGCCAGCAGTTTTAGAGACAGGGTGGTCCGCAATGAGCAGTTCTTC CASSFRDRVVRNEQFF
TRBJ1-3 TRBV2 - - TGTGCCAGCAGTTTACAGGGAAACACCATATATTTT CASSLQGNTIYF
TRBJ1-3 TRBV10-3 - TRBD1 TGTGCCATCAGTGAGAGGGGGCTATCAGGAAACACCATATATTTT CAISERGLSGNTIYF
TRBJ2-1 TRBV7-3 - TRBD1 TGTGCCAGCAGCCGAGACAGGGGGACCTACAATGAGCAGTTCTTC CASSRDRGTYNEQFF
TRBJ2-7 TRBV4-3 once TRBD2 TGCGCCAGCAGCCAAGAGATTGCGGGGGGGACAATTTACGAGCAGTACTTC CASSQEIAGGTIYEQYF
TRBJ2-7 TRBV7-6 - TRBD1 TGTGCCAGCAGCCCCCGACAGGGGAGCTCCTACGAGCAGTACTTC CASSPRQGSSYEQYF
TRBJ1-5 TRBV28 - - TGTGCCAGCAGTCCTGACGACACGTATAGCAATCAGCCCCAGCATTTT CASSPDDTYSNQPQHF
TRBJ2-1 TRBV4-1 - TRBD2 TGCGCCAGCAGCCAAGCTAGCGGGGGGGTATCCTACAATGAGCAGTTCTTC CASSQASGGVSYNEQFF
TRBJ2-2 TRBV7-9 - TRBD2 TGTGCCAGCAGCTTAGGGGCTAGCGGGGGCACCGGGGAGCTGTTTTTT CASSLGASGGTGELFF